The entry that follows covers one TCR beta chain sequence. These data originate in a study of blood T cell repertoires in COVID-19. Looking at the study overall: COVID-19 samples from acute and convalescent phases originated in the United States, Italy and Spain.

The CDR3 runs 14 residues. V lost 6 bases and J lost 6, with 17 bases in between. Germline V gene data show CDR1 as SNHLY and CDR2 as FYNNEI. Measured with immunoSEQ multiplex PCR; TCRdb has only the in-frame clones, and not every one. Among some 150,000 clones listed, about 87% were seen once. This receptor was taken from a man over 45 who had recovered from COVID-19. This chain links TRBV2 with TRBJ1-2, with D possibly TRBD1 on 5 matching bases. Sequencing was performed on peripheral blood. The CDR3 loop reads CASSPWGVGDGYTF. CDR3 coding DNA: TGTGCCAGCAGCCCCTGGGGGGTCGGGGATGGCTACACCTTC.